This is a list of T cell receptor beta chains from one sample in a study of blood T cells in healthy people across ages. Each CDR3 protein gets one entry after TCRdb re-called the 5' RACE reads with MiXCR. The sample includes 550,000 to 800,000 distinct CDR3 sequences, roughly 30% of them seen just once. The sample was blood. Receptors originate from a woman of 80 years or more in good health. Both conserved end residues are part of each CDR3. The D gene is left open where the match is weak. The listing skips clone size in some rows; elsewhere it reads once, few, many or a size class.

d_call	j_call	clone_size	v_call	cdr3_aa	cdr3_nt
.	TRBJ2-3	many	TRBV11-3	CASSSEAPDTQYF	TGTGCCAGCAGCTCCGAGGCACCAGATACGCAGTATTTT
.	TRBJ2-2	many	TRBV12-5	CASGLYLSGLRYTGELFF	TGTGCTAGTGGTTTGTACCTTTCGGGACTCCGCTACACCGGGGAGCTGTTTTTT
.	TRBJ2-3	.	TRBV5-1	CASSLWADTQYF	TGCGCCAGCAGCTTATGGGCAGATACGCAGTATTTT
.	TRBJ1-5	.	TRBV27	CASGVKQGGSGNQPQHF	TGTGCCAGCGGGGTTAAGCAGGGAGGGTCAGGCAATCAGCCCCAGCATTTT
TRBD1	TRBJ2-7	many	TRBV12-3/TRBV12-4	CASSGPGQGNEQYF	TGTGCCAGCAGTGGGCCGGGACAGGGCAACGAGCAGTACTTC
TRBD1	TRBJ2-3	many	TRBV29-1	CSVEAAPGRGRADTQYF	TGCAGCGTTGAAGCAGCCCCCGGCAGGGGGCGTGCAGATACGCAGTATTTT
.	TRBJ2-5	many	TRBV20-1	CSASSGLGETQYF	TGCAGTGCTAGTAGTGGCCTAGGGGAGACCCAGTACTTC
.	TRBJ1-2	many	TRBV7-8	CASSLVQGTNYGYTF	TGTGCCAGCAGCTTAGTTCAGGGGACTAACTATGGCTACACCTTC
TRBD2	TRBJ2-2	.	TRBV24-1	CATQRAGGDTGELFF	TGTGCCACACAGCGAGCGGGGGGAGACACCGGGGAGCTGTTTTTT
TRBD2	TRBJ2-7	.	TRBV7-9	CASSHPGLAGGTTDEQYF	TGTGCCAGCAGCCATCCGGGACTAGCGGGAGGAACAACCGACGAGCAGTACTTC
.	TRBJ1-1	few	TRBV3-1	CASSHGEAEAFF	TGTGCCAGCAGCCATGGGGAGGCTGAAGCTTTCTTT
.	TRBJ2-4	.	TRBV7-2	CASSLRTGQNIQYF	TGTGCCAGCAGCTTAAGAACAGGGCAAAACATTCAGTACTTC
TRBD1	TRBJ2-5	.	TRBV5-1	CASSLGDRATETQYF	TGCGCCAGCAGCCTGGGGGACAGGGCGACAGAGACCCAGTACTTC
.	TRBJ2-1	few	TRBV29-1	CSVEARAYNEQFF	TGCAGCGTTGAAGCCAGGGCTTACAATGAGCAGTTCTTC
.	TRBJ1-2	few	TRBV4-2	CASSQDDRGIYGYTF	TGTGCCAGCAGCCAAGATGATAGGGGCATCTATGGCTACACCTTC
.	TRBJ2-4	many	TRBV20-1	CSARADLFLVKNIQYF	TGCAGTGCTAGAGCCGACTTGTTTTTAGTCAAAAACATTCAGTACTTC
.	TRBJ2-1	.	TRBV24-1	CATSDRQDREQFF	TGTGCCACCAGTGACCGTCAAGACAGGGAGCAGTTCTTC
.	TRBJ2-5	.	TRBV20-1	CSDGSGLSVRETQYF	TGCAGTGATGGTTCTGGTCTATCCGTCCGGGAGACCCAGTACTTC
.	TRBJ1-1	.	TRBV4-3	CASSQDPRGRTEAFF	TGCGCCAGCAGCCAAGACCCAAGGGGAAGGACTGAAGCTTTCTTT
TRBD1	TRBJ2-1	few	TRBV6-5	CASSDGGQGLNEQFF	TGTGCCAGCAGTGACGGAGGACAGGGGCTCAATGAGCAGTTCTTC